Following are 22 T cell receptor beta chains from one sample sequenced in a study of shared clonotypes between healthy human individuals. It was CD45RO-negative cells, positively selected for CCR7, that made up naive CD8 cells, with terminally differentiated effector memory CD45RA+ cells excluded. Clones were read by immunoSEQ multiplex PCR, and TCRdb kept only the in-frame ones, dropping some. The table has around 2,000,000 clones, about 95% seen once; the top ten hold roughly 1%. What was sequenced was naive CD8+ T cells sorted from blood. The origin of the receptors is a man in his late teens or twenties in good health.

V and J are TRBV2 and TRBJ2-5, with a tentative D call TRBD2 (7 bases). Trimming took off 5 bases at V and 7 bases at J, with 11 bases between the two ends. There are 12 residues in the CDR3. Germline V gene lookup returns CDR1 SNHLY and CDR2 FYNNEI. CDR3 amino acids: CASSSGEGTQYF. The CDR3 DNA sequence: TGTGCCAGCAGTTCAGGGGAGGGGACCCAGTACTTC.

The V gene is TRBV10-2, the J gene TRBJ1-2; the match to TRBD1 covers 10 bases. The germline gives CDR1 WSHSY, CDR2 SAAADI. J gave up 8 bases and V 6 bases, and 9 bases lay outside the gene matches. CDR3 length: 14 residues. The CDR3 bases are TGCGCCAGCAGCCGGGACAGGGGAGGAAACGGCTACACCTTC. Its protein product is CASSRDRGGNGYTF.

J is TRBJ1-2 and V is TRBV5-6; weak D call: TRBD1 (6 bases). V lost 0 bases, J lost 8 bases, and 11 bases lay in between. This CDR3 spans 13 amino acids. CDR1 is SGHDT and CDR2 is YYEEEE in the germline V gene. The CDR3 bases are TGTGCCAGCAGCTTGGATATACAGGGAGGCTACACCTTC. It is translated as CASSLDIQGGYTF.

The rearrangement links TRBV28 to TRBJ2-1; the D gene is possibly TRBD2 (6 bases). This CDR3 region has 13 residues. Germline CDR1 MDHEN, CDR2 SYDVKM. Trimming left V 5 bases short and J 10 bases short, with 15 bases between. The CDR3 region has the DNA TGTGCCAGCAGTCCCCACCGGGGGTGGGAGCAGTTCTTC. It specifies CASSPHRGWEQFF.

The chain carries TRBV4-2 and TRBJ2-3, with 11 positions matching TRBD2. There are 17 residues in the CDR3. The germline gives CDR1 LGHNA, CDR2 YNFKEQ. V trimming: 2 bases; J trimming: 4 bases; junction bases outside the gene matches: 8. CDR3 coding DNA: TGTGCCAGCAGCCAAACCTTTAGCGGGGGGGCCTCAGATACGCAGTATTTT. Translated: CASSQTFSGGASDTQYF.

The chain has TRBV7-9 and TRBJ2-7; TRBD1 might be the D (5 bases). The germline V and J ends were trimmed by 5 bases and 2 bases, with 16 bases remaining between them. Per the germline V gene, CDR1 is SEHNR and CDR2 is FQNEAQ (reference sequence). The CDR3 is 15 residues long. The CDR3 sequence is CASSPKGLSAYEQYF. CDR3 DNA: TGTGCCAGCAGCCCGAAGGGGCTGTCGGCCTACGAGCAGTACTTC.

As for this clone: This sample also contains other DNA sequences that code for the same CDR3. This sequence joins TRBV19 and TRBJ2-3, with 14 bases lining up with TRBD2. Germline-derived CDR1 and CDR2 are LNHDA and SQIVND (reference sequence). V shed 3 bases and J 1 base; nucleotides not matched to a gene: 0. There are 16 residues in the CDR3. The CDR3: CASSMGLAGGTDTQYF. The CDR3, as DNA: TGTGCCAGTAGTATGGGACTAGCGGGGGGCACAGATACGCAGTATTTT.

The V call is TRBV4-1, the J call TRBJ2-7, with D perhaps TRBD2 (7 bases). The V gene's germline CDR1 is MGHRA and CDR2 YSYEKL. V was clipped by 4 bases and J by 3 bases, with 16 bases between them. CDR3 length: 15 amino acids. The CDR3 DNA reads as TGCGCCAGCAGCCGGGGAGGGGACACCCTCTACGAGCAGTACTTC. It encodes CASSRGGDTLYEQYF.

The CDR3: CASSSGPLPYEQYF. CDR3 in DNA: TGTGCCAGCAGCTCGGGCCCCCTCCCCTACGAGCAGTACTTC. The chain employs TRBV7-3 and TRBJ2-7, with no clear D. This CDR3 has 14 amino acids. CDR1 is SGHTA and CDR2 is FQGTGA in the germline V gene. V was shortened by 4 bases and J by 2 bases, with 12 bases between the two germline ends. The full variable domain, its missing parts supplied by reference TRBV7-3 and TRBJ2-7, is GAGVSQTPSNKVTEKGKYVELRCDPISGHTALYWYRQSLGQGPEFLIYFQGTGAADDSGLPNDRFFAVRPEGSVSTLKIQRTERGDSAVYLCASSSGPLPYEQYFGPGTRLTVT.

The rearrangement links TRBV30 to TRBJ2-2; D remains ambiguous. Between the trimmed V and J ends, which lost 4 bases and 3 bases, there was a span of 6 bases. The CDR3 spans 12 residues. Germline V gives CDR1 GTSNPN, CDR2 SVGIG (reference sequence). The CDR3 sequence is CAWMFYTGELFF. The CDR3 coding sequence is TGTGCCTGGATGTTTTACACCGGGGAGCTGTTTTTT.

J is TRBJ2-3 and V is TRBV6-5; D uncertain. CDR1 is MNHEY, CDR2 SVGAGI, per germline. V lost 5 bases and J 6 bases, leaving 12 bases between the germline ends. The CDR3 extends over 13 amino acids. The chain's CDR3 is CASSLMSGDTQYF. The CDR3 bases are TGTGCCAGCAGTCTCATGAGTGGGGATACGCAGTATTTT.

V is TRBV27 and J is TRBJ2-3; either TRBD1 or TRBD2 may supply D (5 bases each). The germline V gene has CDR1 MNHEY and CDR2 SMNVEV (reference sequence). This CDR3 contains 14 residues. V was shortened by 8 bases and J by 4 bases, with 16 bases between the two germline ends. The CDR3 protein is CASAGTGWADTQYF. CDR3 DNA: TGTGCCAGCGCTGGGACGGGTTGGGCAGATACGCAGTATTTT.

As regards this clone: The same CDR3 arises from other DNA sequences in this sample as well. The DNA of the CDR3 is TGTGCCTGGAGTGTAGGGACGGGTGAAAAACTGTTTTTT. This encodes CAWSVGTGEKLFF. J is TRBJ1-4 and V is TRBV30; weak D call: TRBD1 (5 bases). CDR3 size: 13 residues. V was shortened by 0 bases and J by 7 bases, with 9 bases between the two germline ends. Germline V gives CDR1 GTSNPN, CDR2 SVGIG (reference sequence).

The J gene is TRBJ2-5, the V gene TRBV7-9, with D perhaps matching TRBD1 (6 bases). V was clipped by 4 bases and J by 5 bases, with 20 bases between them. The CDR3 extends over 16 amino acids. Germline V CDR1 and CDR2: SEHNR, FQNEAQ (reference sequence). CDR3 loop: CASSSEGLGALETQYF. CDR3 in DNA: TGTGCCAGCAGCTCCGAAGGTTTGGGGGCTTTGGAGACCCAGTACTTC.

The CDR3 DNA is TGTGCCAGCAGCTCGGAACCGGGACAGGGAGCCTACGAGCAGTACTTC. Translated, it gives CASSSEPGQGAYEQYF. V is TRBV5-8 and J is TRBJ2-7; the match to TRBD1 covers 9 bases. Germline V gene lookup returns CDR1 SGHTS and CDR2 YDEGEE. The CDR3 sequence is 16 residues long. J gave up 2 bases and V 3 bases, and 9 bases lay outside the gene matches.

The rearrangement uses TRBV10-1 and TRBJ2-1, with 9 bases aligning to TRBD2. Looked up from germline, CDR1 is WNHNN and CDR2 is SYGVQD (reference sequence). V lost 1 base, J lost 7 bases, and 8 bases stayed unmatched. The CDR3 spans 16 residues. The CDR3 DNA is TGCGCCAGCAGTGAGTTGCGGACTAGCGAATGGAATGAGCAGTTCTTC. This sequence encodes CASSELRTSEWNEQFF.

The chain is built from TRBV4-1 and TRBJ2-7, with a possible D match to TRBD2 (7 bases). CDR1 is MGHRA and CDR2 is YSYEKL in the germline V gene. Trimming took 2 bases from V and 3 from J, leaving 14 bases between them. The CDR3 has 15 residues. The CDR3 DNA is TGCGCCAGCAGCCAACAGAAGGGGGGGGTCTACGAGCAGTACTTC. Amino acid sequence: CASSQQKGGVYEQYF.

The rearrangement uses TRBV2 and TRBJ2-3, with D uncertain. Germline CDR1 is SNHLY and CDR2 is FYNNEI. Trimming pared 6 bases from V and 4 bases from J, leaving 8 bases between. There are 12 residues in the CDR3. CDR3 nucleotides: TGTGCCAGCAGCCCATTCCCAGATACGCAGTATTTT. This gives the protein CASSPFPDTQYF.

The chain couples TRBV5-1 to TRBJ2-3, with D maybe TRBD1 (6 bases). The germline gives CDR1 SGHRS, CDR2 YFSETQ. CDR3 length equals 14 residues. The V and J ends lost 2 bases and 5 bases respectively, with 12 bases between them. CDR3 sequence (DNA): TGCGCCAGCAGCTTTGGCCAGGGGATAGATACGCAGTATTTT. Translated: CASSFGQGIDTQYF.

The rearrangement uses TRBV9 and TRBJ1-1, with D unresolved. The CDR3 extends over 12 amino acids. V lost 4 bases and J 0 bases, leaving 4 bases between the germline ends. Germline V gene lookup returns CDR1 SGDLS and CDR2 YYNGEE. CDR3 amino acids: CASSPMNTEAFF. The CDR3 DNA reads as TGTGCCAGCAGCCCAATGAACACTGAAGCTTTCTTT.

As DNA, the CDR3 is TGTGCCAGCAGCTTGCTCGCAAATGGCTACACCTTC. Translating gives CASSLLANGYTF. The chain uses TRBV5-6 and TRBJ1-2, with no clear D. The CDR3 sequence is 12 residues long. V was pared by 1 base and J by 6 bases, with 7 bases between. Per germline, CDR1 SGHDT and CDR2 YYEEEE.

This rearrangement joins TRBV4-3 to TRBJ2-2, with D maybe TRBD1 (5 bases). Trimming took off 2 bases at V and 2 bases at J, with 12 bases between the two ends. This CDR3 has 16 residues. CDR1 and CDR2 from the germline V gene are LGHNA and YSLEER. In DNA form, the CDR3 reads TGCGCCAGCAGCCAATTTCACAGGCCTAACACCGGGGAGCTGTTTTTT. It is translated as CASSQFHRPNTGELFF.